The clone carrying this TCR beta chain appeared a few times. Its matching antigen is unknown. From the 5' RACE reads, TCRdb called clonotypes with MiXCR, one entry per CDR3 protein. Of about 73,000 distinct CDR3 sequences listed, over 7.5% were seen once; the top ten hold 41%. The data are from a study of T cells after yellow fever vaccination. About the study: Preparation of fractions with low cell numbers was performed using SMART-Seq v4 Ultra Low Input. General observations from the study: Weaker, the secondary response peaked sooner, at day 5 versus 15. Contamination of FACS-sorted repertoires by abundant clonotypes from the bulk population could occur.

Looked up from germline, CDR1 is SQVTM and CDR2 is ANQGSEA. Trimming pared 4 bases from V and 6 bases from J, leaving 15 bases between. This CDR3 contains 14 residues. The sequenced sample was CD8+ T cells sorted from PBMCs, obtained on the day of the yellow fever booster vaccination. The sequence was collected from a man aged 30-40 years who received the YFV17D yellow fever vaccine. The V call is TRBV29-1, the J call TRBJ2-2; no reliable D call. Written as DNA, the CDR3 is TGCAGCGTTGCTCTGGATAAGTCGGCCGGGGAGCTGTTTTTT. Translating it yields CSVALDKSAGELFF.